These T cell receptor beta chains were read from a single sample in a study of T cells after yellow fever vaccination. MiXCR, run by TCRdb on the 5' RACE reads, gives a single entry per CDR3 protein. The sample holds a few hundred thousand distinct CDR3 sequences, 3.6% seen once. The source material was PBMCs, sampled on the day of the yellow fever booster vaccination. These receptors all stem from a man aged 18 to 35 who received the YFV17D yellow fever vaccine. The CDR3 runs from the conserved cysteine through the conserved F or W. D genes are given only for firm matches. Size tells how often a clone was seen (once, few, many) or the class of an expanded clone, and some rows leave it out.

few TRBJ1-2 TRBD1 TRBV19 CASSSQGQVLGGYTF TGTGCCAGTAGTAGCCAGGGACAGGTACTCGGCGGCTACACCTTC
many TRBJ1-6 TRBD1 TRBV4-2 CASSFTTGDRSGPPLHF TGTGCCAGCAGCTTTACAACAGGGGATCGCAGTGGACCACCCCTCCACTTT
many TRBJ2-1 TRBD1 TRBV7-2 CASSFVGGGRNEQFF TGTGCCAGCAGCTTTGTAGGGGGCGGTCGCAATGAGCAGTTCTTC
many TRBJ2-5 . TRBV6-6 CASVRGGGETQYF TGTGCCAGTGTCAGAGGGGGTGGGGAGACCCAGTACTTC
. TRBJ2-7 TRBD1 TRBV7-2 CASSLVGVGTGSSYEQYF TGTGCCAGCAGCTTAGTAGGTGTGGGGACAGGGAGCTCCTACGAGCAGTACTTC
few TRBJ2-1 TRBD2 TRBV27 CASSLERGWNEQFF TGTGCCAGCAGCCTGGAGCGGGGGTGGAATGAGCAGTTCTTC
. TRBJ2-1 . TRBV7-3 CASSPQGGKGQFF TGTGCCAGCAGCCCCCAGGGGGGGAAGGGGCAGTTCTTC
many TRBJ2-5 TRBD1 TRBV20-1 CSALTDRGQERTQYF TGCAGTGCTTTAACGGACAGGGGGCAGGAGCGGACCCAGTACTTC
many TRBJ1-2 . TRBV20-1 CSAGRLRPYGYTF TGCAGTGCTGGGAGACTAAGGCCTTATGGCTACACCTTC
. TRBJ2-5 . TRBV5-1 CASSLAGHLQETQYF TGCGCCAGCAGCTTGGCGGGACATCTTCAAGAGACCCAGTACTTC
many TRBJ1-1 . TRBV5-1 CASRSLPDPNTEAFF TGCGCCAGCAGGTCGCTCCCGGACCCGAACACTGAAGCTTTCTTT
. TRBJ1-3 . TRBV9 CASSVDSPSSGNTIYF TGTGCCAGCAGCGTAGACAGTCCAAGCTCTGGAAACACCATATATTTT
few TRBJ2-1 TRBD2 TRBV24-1 CATRGLENEQFF TGTGCCACCAGGGGACTAGAAAATGAGCAGTTCTTC
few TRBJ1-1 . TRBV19 CASKGGGSNTEAFF TGTGCCAGTAAAGGAGGGGGATCGAACACTGAAGCTTTCTTT
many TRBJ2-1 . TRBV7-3 CASSQSGAHNEQFF TGTGCCAGCAGCCAGTCAGGGGCCCACAATGAGCAGTTCTTC
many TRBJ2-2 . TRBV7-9 CASSANRDRNTGELFF TGTGCCAGCAGCGCCAACCGGGACCGAAACACCGGGGAGCTGTTTTTT
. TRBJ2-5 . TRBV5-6 CASSLAIGPAYF TGTGCCAGCAGCTTGGCTATAGGGCCAGCGTACTTC
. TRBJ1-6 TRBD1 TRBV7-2 CASSLIRTGVSNSPLHF TGTGCCAGCAGCTTGATTCGGACAGGGGTTAGTAATTCACCCCTCCACTTT
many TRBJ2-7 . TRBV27 CASSLYSSYEQYF TGTGCCAGCAGTTTATATAGCTCCTACGAGCAGTACTTC
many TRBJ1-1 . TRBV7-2 CASSGARGGTNTEAFF TGTGCCAGCAGTGGGGCCCGGGGGGGAACGAACACTGAAGCTTTCTTT
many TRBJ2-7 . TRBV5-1 CASSLDLREQYF TGCGCCAGCAGCTTGGACTTAAGGGAGCAGTACTTC
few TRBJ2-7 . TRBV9 CASSVAVTPYEQYF TGTGCCAGCAGCGTAGCTGTTACCCCCTACGAGCAGTACTTC
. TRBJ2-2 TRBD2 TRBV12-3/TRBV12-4 CASNKKLGLAGDTGELFF TGTGCCAGCAATAAAAAATTAGGACTAGCGGGGGACACCGGGGAGCTGTTTTTT
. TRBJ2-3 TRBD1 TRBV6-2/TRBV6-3 CASSPSGQVRAHTDTQYF TGTGCCAGCAGCCCCTCCGGACAGGTGAGGGCCCATACAGATACGCAGTATTTT
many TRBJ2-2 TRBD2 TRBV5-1 CASSQGLAGITGELFF TGCGCCAGCAGCCAAGGACTAGCGGGAATCACCGGGGAGCTGTTTTTT
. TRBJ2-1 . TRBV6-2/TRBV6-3 CASSHVPELGNEQFF TGTGCCAGCAGCCACGTACCAGAATTAGGGAATGAGCAGTTCTTC
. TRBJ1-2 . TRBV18 CASSPSGKGSDYGYTF TGTGCCAGCTCACCTAGTGGAAAGGGGTCGGACTATGGCTACACCTTC
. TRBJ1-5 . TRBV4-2 CASSQGTRENQPQHF TGTGCCAGCAGCCAAGGGACGAGGGAGAATCAGCCCCAGCATTTT
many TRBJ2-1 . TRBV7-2 CASRTGQYNEQFF TGTGCCAGCAGAACCGGACAGTACAATGAGCAGTTCTTC
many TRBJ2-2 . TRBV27 CASGLGELFF TGTGCCAGCGGGTTGGGGGAGCTGTTTTTT
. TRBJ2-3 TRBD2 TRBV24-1 CATSGATSGGGDTQYF TGTGCCACCAGTGGCGCAACTAGCGGGGGAGGAGATACGCAGTATTTT